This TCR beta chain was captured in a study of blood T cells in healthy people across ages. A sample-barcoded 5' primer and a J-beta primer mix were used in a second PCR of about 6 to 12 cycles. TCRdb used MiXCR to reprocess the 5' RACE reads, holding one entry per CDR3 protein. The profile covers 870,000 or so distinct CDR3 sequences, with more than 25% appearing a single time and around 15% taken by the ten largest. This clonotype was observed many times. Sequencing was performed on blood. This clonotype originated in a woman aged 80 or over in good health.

This chain's CDR3 is CASSLQAVSTDTQYF. The CDR3 DNA reads TGTGCCAGCAGCTTGCAAGCGGTGAGCACAGATACGCAGTATTTT. This chain joins TRBV7-2 and TRBJ2-3; perhaps TRBD2 as D (5 bases). The CDR3 contains 15 residues. In germline, CDR1 is SGHTA, CDR2 FQGNSA. Trimming pared 3 bases from V and 0 bases from J, leaving 10 bases between.